The source of this TCR beta chain is a study of tumor and adjacent non-tumor tissue in lung cancer. RNA was extracted from bulk tissue without any cell sorting. Trimming took 5 bases from V and 6 from J, leaving 23 bases between them. This CDR3 contains 16 residues. Germline CDR1 is MNHNY and CDR2 is SVGAGI (reference sequence). This clonotype was seen ten or more times. TCRbeta libraries were built with three rounds of nested PCR, modified from ARM-PCR. TCRdb used MiXCR to reprocess the multiplex PCR reads, holding one entry per CDR3 protein. Of roughly 81,000 distinct CDR3 sequences listed, around 59% were seen once; the top ten hold more than 14%.

Sequences were obtained from lung tumor tissue. The sequence derives from a man between 65 and 85 years old with non-small cell lung cancer. J is TRBJ2-7 and V is TRBV6-6, with a tentative D call TRBD1 (5 bases). CDR3 bases: TGTGCCAGCAGTCATGGTGGTGGGGCAGGTTCCACCGAGCAGTACTTC. This encodes CASSHGGGAGSTEQYF.